What follows are 5 T cell receptor beta chains derived from one specimen sequenced in a study of blood T cell repertoires in COVID-19. Clones were sequenced by immunoSEQ multiplex PCR, and TCRdb holds only the in-frame ones, with some missing. The sample holds fewer than 350,000 clones, roughly nine tenths seen once. Sequencing used peripheral blood. The receptors derive from a woman under 40 with COVID-19, enrolled during active disease.

There are a few counts of this clone. An end of the junction does not agree with germline; a read error may underlie this. The rearrangement links TRBV2 to TRBJ2-5, with D maybe TRBD2 (5 bases). Germline V CDR1 and CDR2: SNHLY, FYNNEI. There are 13 residues in the CDR3. Here the CDR3 reads CASSDNLVPSQNF. The CDR3 nucleotides read TGTGCCAGCAGTGATAACTTGGTGCCTAGCCAAAACTTC.

The V and J genes are TRBV5-4 and TRBJ2-7; D may be TRBD2 (7 bases). CDR1 is SGHNT and CDR2 is YYREEE in the germline V gene (reference sequence). V dropped 1 base and J dropped 7 bases, with 12 bases sitting between them. The CDR3 totals 13 residues. CDR3 sequence (DNA): TGTGCCAGCAGCTTGAAAGGGGGGGGTGAGCAGTACTTC. It encodes CASSLKGGGEQYF.

This clone has only one observation. The chain uses TRBV5-1 and TRBJ2-7; D is ambiguous. The ends were cut back, 0 bases at V and 3 bases at J, with 7 bases in the middle. CDR1 and CDR2 (germline): SGHRS, YFSETQ. The CDR3 runs 13 residues. In nucleotides, the CDR3 is TGCGCCAGCAGCTTGGGGTCAGTCTACGAGCAGTACTTC. It codes for CASSLGSVYEQYF. The variable domain in full, with the rest retrieved from reference TRBV5-1 and TRBJ2-7, is KAGVTQTPRYLIKTRGQQVTLSCSPISGHRSVSWYQQTPGQGLQFLFEYFSETQRNKGNFPGRFSGRQFSNSRSEMNVSTLELGDSALYLCASSLGSVYEQYFGPGTRLTVT.

The genes are TRBV5-4 and TRBJ2-4; TRBD2 matches 8 bases. Trimming took 4 bases from V and 6 from J; bases not matched to a gene: 6. There are 14 residues in the CDR3. Germline V lookup: CDR1 SGHNT, CDR2 YYREEE (reference sequence). CDR3: CASSPLAELNIQYF. The CDR3 bases are TGTGCCAGCAGCCCACTAGCGGAGTTAAACATTCAGTACTTC.

The chain uses TRBV7-9 and TRBJ2-7, with unresolved D. Germline V gene sequence: CDR1 SEHNR, CDR2 FQNEAQ (reference sequence). The CDR3 runs 13 residues. V was trimmed by 5 bases and J by 4 bases, leaving 12 bases between them. The CDR3 reads CASSVGRRYEQYF. The CDR3, as DNA: TGTGCCAGCAGCGTAGGTAGGCGGTACGAGCAGTACTTC.